This T cell receptor (beta chain) comes out of a study of human T cells and chemical hapten exposure. Study-wide findings and caveats: Expanded TCRs created a significantly greater count of big CDR3 similarity clusters than controls did.

Trimming shortened V by 3 bases and J by 6 bases, and 14 bases separated the two germline ends. From germline, CDR1 is KGHSH and CDR2 LQKENI. This CDR3 region has 14 residues. This clonotype showed up many times. The antigen is not known. Documented time point: patch test 2, 6 weeks after DPC sensitization. Described treatment: therapeutic diphenylcyclopropenone sensitization with weekly scalp DPC. MiXCR, applied by TCRdb to the RACE reads, yields one record per CDR3 protein. The sample has approximately 75,000 distinct CDR3 sequences; around 8.8% are singletons. This TCR was recovered from a woman in her fifties or sixties with alopecia areata. Some clones in this sample may be carry-over from other donors' samples. The chain combines TRBV18 with TRBJ1-2; no clear D. The sequencing used whole blood, collected in connection with sensitization to the hapten diphenylcyclopropenone (DPC). CDR3 coding DNA: TGTGCCAGCTCACCCGGCGGGATTCAGAATGGCTACACCTTC. As protein: CASSPGGIQNGYTF.